The subject of this entry is one T cell receptor beta chain. The data originate from a study of blood T cell repertoires in COVID-19. Study overall: There were acute and convalescent COVID-19 samples, and they came from the United States, Italy and Spain. PBMCs, B-cell-depleted T cells, or T cells were the source of the cDNA or gDNA that made up the material.

In the source study's methods: Reference gene primer amplification in the assay estimated nucleated cell counts. Profiled with immunoSEQ multiplex PCR; TCRdb holds only in-frame clones, not every one. V and J calls and clone size come straight from that table; D and trimming were deduced from the DNA. Here the sample spans roughly 170,000 clones, 79% being singletons. This sequence originates from a woman aged 55-70 years with COVID-19, enrolled during active disease. The specimen was peripheral blood.

As DNA, the CDR3 is TGTGCCAGCAGCCAAGGGTCCGGTGGGAGCGGTCAACCCTACGAGCAGTACTTC. It specifies CASSQGSGGSGQPYEQYF. This chain connects TRBV14 to TRBJ2-7; maybe TRBD2 (5 bases). The germline V gene encodes CDR1 SGHDN and CDR2 FVKESK. The germline V and J ends were trimmed by 1 base and 2 bases, with 21 bases remaining between them. The CDR3 sequence is 18 residues long.